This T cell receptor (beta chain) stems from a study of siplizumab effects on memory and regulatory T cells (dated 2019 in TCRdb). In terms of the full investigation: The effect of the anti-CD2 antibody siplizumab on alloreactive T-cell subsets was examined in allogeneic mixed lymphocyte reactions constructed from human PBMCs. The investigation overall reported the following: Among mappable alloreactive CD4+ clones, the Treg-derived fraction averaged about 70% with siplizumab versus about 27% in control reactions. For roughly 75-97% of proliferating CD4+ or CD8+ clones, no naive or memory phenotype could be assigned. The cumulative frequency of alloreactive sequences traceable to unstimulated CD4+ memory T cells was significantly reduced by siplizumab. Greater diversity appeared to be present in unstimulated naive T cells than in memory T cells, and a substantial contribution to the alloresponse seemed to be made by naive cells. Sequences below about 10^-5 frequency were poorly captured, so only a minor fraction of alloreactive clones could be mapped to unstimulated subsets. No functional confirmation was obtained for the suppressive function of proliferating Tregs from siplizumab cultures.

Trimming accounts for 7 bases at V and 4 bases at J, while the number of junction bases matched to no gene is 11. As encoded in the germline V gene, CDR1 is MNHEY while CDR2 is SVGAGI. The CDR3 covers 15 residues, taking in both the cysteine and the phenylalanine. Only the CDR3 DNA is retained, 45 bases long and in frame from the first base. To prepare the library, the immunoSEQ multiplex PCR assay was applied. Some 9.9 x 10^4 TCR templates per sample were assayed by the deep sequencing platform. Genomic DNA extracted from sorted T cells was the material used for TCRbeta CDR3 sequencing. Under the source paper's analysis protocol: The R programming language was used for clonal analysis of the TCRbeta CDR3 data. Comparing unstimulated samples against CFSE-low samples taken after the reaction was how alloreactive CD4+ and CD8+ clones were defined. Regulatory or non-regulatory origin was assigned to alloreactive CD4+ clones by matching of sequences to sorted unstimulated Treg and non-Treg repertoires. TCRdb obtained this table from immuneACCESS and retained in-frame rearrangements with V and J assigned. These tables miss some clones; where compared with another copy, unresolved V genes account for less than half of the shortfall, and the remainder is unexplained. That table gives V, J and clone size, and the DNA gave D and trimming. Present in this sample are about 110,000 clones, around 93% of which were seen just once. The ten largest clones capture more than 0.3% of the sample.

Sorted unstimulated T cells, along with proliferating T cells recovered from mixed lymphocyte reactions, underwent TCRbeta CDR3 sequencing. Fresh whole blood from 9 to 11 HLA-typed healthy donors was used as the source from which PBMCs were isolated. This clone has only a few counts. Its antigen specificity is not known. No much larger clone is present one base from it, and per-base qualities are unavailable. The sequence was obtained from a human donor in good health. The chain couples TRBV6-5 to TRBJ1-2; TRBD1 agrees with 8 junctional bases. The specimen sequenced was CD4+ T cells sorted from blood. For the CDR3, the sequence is CASTTAGRGLYGYTF. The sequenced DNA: TGTGCCAGCACCACGGCAGGCAGGGGGCTCTATGGCTACACCTTC.